This T cell receptor beta chain emerged from a study of blood T cell repertoires in COVID-19. Study background: Sources were T cells, B-cell-depleted T cells, or PBMCs; the material itself was cDNA or gDNA.

As handled by the study authors: Estimated nucleated cell counts came from reference gene primer amplification. Assay used: immunoSEQ multiplex PCR; TCRdb lists only in-frame clones, some missing. That table furnishes V, J and clone size, whereas the DNA furnished D and trimming. The data show roughly 670,000 clones, about 87% seen once. The CDR3 covers 11 residues. CDR1 is MRHNA and CDR2 is SNTAGT in the germline V gene. V was shortened by 6 bases and J by 7 bases, with 9 bases between the two germline ends. What was sequenced was peripheral blood. This clonotype was obtained from a woman aged 18-30 years with acute or convalescent COVID-19. This chain links TRBV6-4 with TRBJ1-1; D is possibly TRBD1 (6 bases). The CDR3 coding sequence is TGTGCCAGCAGCCAGGGGCTTGAAGCTTTCTTT. Protein: CASSQGLEAFF.